This T cell receptor beta chain is drawn from a study of cytomegalovirus exposure and HLA in healthy donors. In germline, CDR1 is MDHEN, CDR2 SYDVKM. There are 12 residues in the CDR3. After removal of 10 bases from V and 11 bases from J, the junction contained 13 bases not matched to a gene. PCR involved 60 Vbeta and 13 Jbeta primers. Assay: immunoSEQ multiplex PCR; the TCRdb copy retains only in-frame clones and omits some. The sample contains 55,000 to 65,000 clones, 65% to 90% of which appear only once. This sequence originates from a female donor in good health and CMV-seronegative. The chain has TRBV28 and TRBJ1-1, with TRBD1 matching over 7 bases. The source material was PBMCs. This chain's CDR3 is CATLTEGAQAFF. Here the CDR3 DNA reads TGTGCCACACTAACCGAGGGGGCACAGGCTTTCTTT.